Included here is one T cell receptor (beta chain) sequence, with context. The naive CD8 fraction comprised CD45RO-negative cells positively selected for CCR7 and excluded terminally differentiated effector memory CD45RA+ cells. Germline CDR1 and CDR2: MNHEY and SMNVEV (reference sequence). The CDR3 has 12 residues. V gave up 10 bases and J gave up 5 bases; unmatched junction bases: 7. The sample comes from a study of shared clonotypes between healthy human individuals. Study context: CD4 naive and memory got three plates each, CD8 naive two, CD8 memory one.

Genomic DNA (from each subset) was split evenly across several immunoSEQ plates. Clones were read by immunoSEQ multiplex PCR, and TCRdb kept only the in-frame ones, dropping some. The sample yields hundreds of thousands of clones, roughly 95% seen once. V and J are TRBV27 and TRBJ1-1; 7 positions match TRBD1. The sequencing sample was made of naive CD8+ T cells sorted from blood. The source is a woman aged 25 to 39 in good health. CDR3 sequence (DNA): TGTGCCACCTGGACAGGAGGAACTGAAGCTTTCTTT. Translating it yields CATWTGGTEAFF.